Each of the 29 T cell receptor beta chains below was sequenced from the same sample in a study of blood T cell repertoires in COVID-19. The repertoire was sequenced with immunoSEQ multiplex PCR; TCRdb's copy has only in-frame clones and lacks some. The sample consists of 250,000 to 400,000 clones, around 86% of them appearing once. What was sequenced was peripheral blood. These receptors all come from a man aged 50-60 years with active or convalescent COVID-19.

The rearrangement joins TRBV28 to TRBJ1-6; D call uncertain. CDR3 size: 16 residues. V was pared by 5 bases and J by 7 bases, with 18 bases between. Per the germline V gene, CDR1 is MDHEN and CDR2 is SYDVKM. CDR3 region: CASSPLPGELNSPLHF. The CDR3 DNA reads TGTGCCAGCAGTCCTCTTCCGGGAGAGCTAAATTCACCCCTCCACTTT.

This clone showed up just once. This chain connects TRBV15 to TRBJ2-7; TRBD2 aligns across 8 bases. CDR3 length: 15 residues. V lost 3 bases, J lost 4 bases, and 8 bases stayed unmatched. Germline CDR1 LNHNV, CDR2 YYDKDF (reference sequence). CDR3 sequence (DNA): TGTGCCACCAGCAGCTCCCCGGGGGGGAGGTACGAGCAGTACTTC. Protein: CATSSSPGGRYEQYF.

J is TRBJ1-1 and V is TRBV5-4, with 10 bases that match TRBD1. There are 14 residues in the CDR3. V dropped 4 bases and J dropped 6; count of bases not matched to a gene: 6. The V gene's germline CDR1 is SGHNT and CDR2 YYREEE (reference sequence). The CDR3 loop is CASSLGQGTAEAFF. The CDR3 DNA reads TGTGCCAGCAGCCTGGGACAGGGGACCGCTGAAGCTTTCTTT.

The chain recombines TRBV19 with TRBJ1-5, with D maybe TRBD1 (5 bases). Trimming shortened V by 1 base and J by 5 bases, and 18 bases separated the two germline ends. The CDR3 covers 17 residues. Germline V gives CDR1 LNHDA, CDR2 SQIVND (reference sequence). CDR3 in DNA: TGTGCCAGTAGTATAGGTGCAAGAGGCAGGGTGCATCAGCCCCAGCATTTT. Translated: CASSIGARGRVHQPQHF.

The chain carries TRBV18 and TRBJ2-1; the D gene is possibly TRBD1 (6 bases). CDR1 is KGHSH and CDR2 is LQKENI in the germline V gene. CDR3 length: 16 residues. The V gene lost 0 bases and the J gene lost 4 bases, with 13 bases spanning the gap. The CDR3 sequence is CASSPPGAVRYNEQFF. DNA of the CDR3: TGTGCCAGCTCACCACCGGGGGCGGTGAGGTACAATGAGCAGTTCTTC.

The chain employs TRBV11-1 and TRBJ2-5; 12 bases are a match to TRBD1. Per the germline V gene, CDR1 is SGHAT and CDR2 is FQDESV (reference sequence). The CDR3 is made up of 15 amino acids. Germline trimming cut 5 bases from V and 5 bases from J; bases unmatched to any gene: 6. In DNA form, the CDR3 reads TGTGCCAGCAGCCTCGGGACAGGGGGCGGGGAGACCCAGTACTTC. It yields the protein CASSLGTGGGETQYF.

CDR3 in amino acids: CASSLLLPAGGRTDTQYF. CDR3 DNA: TGTGCCAGCAGCTTACTCTTACCAGCGGGAGGGAGAACAGATACGCAGTATTTT. The chain joins TRBV7-3 to TRBJ2-3, with 10 bases fitting TRBD2. Germline assignment: CDR1 SGHTA and CDR2 FQGTGA. V was clipped by 2 bases and J by 3 bases; unmatched bases: 11. There are 18 residues in the CDR3.

About this clone itself: At the DNA level, this CDR3 is encoded by other sequences in the same sample as well. The chain combines TRBV28 with TRBJ1-3, with 8 bases fitting TRBD1. CDR3 length: 15 residues. The V segment lost 5 bases and the J segment 0 bases; nucleotides outside the gene matches: 3. Germline assignment: CDR1 MDHEN and CDR2 SYDVKM. The chain's CDR3 is CASSPTGGSGNTIYF. Here the CDR3 DNA reads TGTGCCAGCAGTCCCACAGGGGGCTCTGGAAACACCATATATTTT.

V and J are TRBV19 and TRBJ1-1; tentative D call: TRBD1 (5 bases). Germline loops: CDR1 LNHDA, CDR2 SQIVND (reference sequence). The CDR3 runs 14 residues. Between the trimmed V and J ends, which lost 3 bases and 0 bases, there was a span of 8 bases. The CDR3 reads CASSITGMNTEAFF. The CDR3 DNA follows: TGTGCCAGTAGTATTACAGGAATGAACACTGAAGCTTTCTTT.

The V and J genes are TRBV4-3 and TRBJ2-7, with TRBD2 matching 7 bases. CDR3 length equals 17 residues. V shed 0 bases and J 2 bases; nucleotides not matched to a gene: 10. The germline CDR1 and CDR2 sequences are LGHNA and YSLEER. CDR3 bases: TGCGCCAGCAGCCAAGATCGGAGTAGCGGGCGGCCCTACGAGCAGTACTTC. Its protein is CASSQDRSSGRPYEQYF.

With respect to this clone: A read error may produce the germline difference seen at one junction end. The V call is TRBV30, the J call TRBJ2-5; D possibly corresponds to TRBD2 (5 bases). Germline CDR1 GTSNPN, CDR2 SVGIG (reference sequence). The CDR3 is 11 amino acids. The CDR3 sequence is CAWTLQETQYF. Here the CDR3 DNA reads TGTGCATGGACTCTACAAGAGACCCAGTACTTC.

This chain connects TRBV5-1 to TRBJ2-5; TRBD1 matches at 8 bases. The CDR3 runs 15 residues. CDR1 is SGHRS, CDR2 YFSETQ, per germline. Trimming at V came to 2 bases and at J to 5 bases, leaving 8 bases not matched to a gene. The chain's CDR3 is CASSFSGGLRETQYF. The CDR3 nucleotides read TGCGCCAGCAGCTTCTCAGGGGGCTTAAGGGAGACCCAGTACTTC.

V usage is TRBV15 and J usage is TRBJ2-7; 8 nucleotides line up with TRBD2. The CDR3 totals 14 residues. J was trimmed by 2 bases and V by 0 bases; bases with no gene match: 0. Germline CDR1 reads LNHNV; CDR2 reads YYDKDF (reference sequence). The CDR3 reads CATSRELAAYEQYF. The CDR3 DNA sequence: TGTGCCACCAGCAGAGAACTAGCGGCCTACGAGCAGTACTTC.

The chain links TRBV6-5 to TRBJ2-5, with 11 bases matching TRBD1. The germline V gene has CDR1 MNHEY and CDR2 SVGAGI. The V and J ends lost 4 bases and 5 bases, in that order; junction bases with no gene match: 6. The CDR3 contains 15 residues. Here the CDR3 DNA reads TGTGCCAGCAGTTCCGGACAGGGGGCGTGGGAGACCCAGTACTTC. This sequence encodes CASSSGQGAWETQYF.

CDR3 coding DNA: TGTGCCAGTAGTATAGGGGGCAGCCTTTCTGGGAATGGCTACACCTTC. It translates to CASSIGGSLSGNGYTF. The chain joins TRBV19 to TRBJ1-2; D might be TRBD1 (5 bases). V dropped 1 base and J dropped 6 bases, with 18 bases sitting between them. The germline V gene encodes CDR1 LNHDA and CDR2 SQIVND (reference sequence). CDR3 size: 16 residues.

The V call is TRBV19, the J call TRBJ2-1, with TRBD2 matching 8 bases. V was clipped by 6 bases and J by 7 bases; unmatched bases: 11. CDR1 and CDR2 (germline): LNHDA, SQIVND (reference sequence). The CDR3 loop spans 15 amino acids. In DNA, the CDR3 is TGTGCCAGTAGCGATCCGGGACTAGTCTGGAATGAGCAGTTCTTC. Encoded protein: CASSDPGLVWNEQFF. Full variable domain (rest looked up from reference TRBV19 and TRBJ2-1): DGGITQSPKYLFRKEGQNVTLSCEQNLNHDAMYWYRQDPGQGLRLIYYSQIVNDFQKGDIAEGYSVSREKKESFPLTVTSAQKNPTAFYLCASSDPGLVWNEQFFGPGTRLTVL.

The chain combines TRBV9 with TRBJ2-4, with unresolved D. The CDR3 totals 13 residues. The germline CDR1 and CDR2 sequences are SGDLS and YYNGEE. V was shortened by 4 bases and J by 9 bases, with 14 bases between the two germline ends. DNA for the CDR3: TGTGCCAGCAGCCGCAAAGAGGATACCATTCAGTACTTC. Translated, it gives CASSRKEDTIQYF.

This chain connects TRBV4-2 to TRBJ2-3; maybe TRBD1 (6 bases). This CDR3 comprises 16 residues. Germline CDR1 and CDR2: LGHNA and YNFKEQ. V lost 0 bases and J lost 1, with 11 bases in between. DNA of the CDR3: TGTGCCAGCAGCCAAGAGTCAGGGGCCCGCACAGATACGCAGTATTTT. This sequence encodes CASSQESGARTDTQYF.

The chain is built from TRBV7-2 and TRBJ2-6; TRBD1 might be the D (5 bases). The germline V and J ends were trimmed by 4 bases and 0 bases, with 10 bases remaining between them. The CDR3 totals 16 residues. Per germline, CDR1 SGHTA and CDR2 FQGNSA. The CDR3 nucleotides are TGTGCCAGCAGCTCAACAGGTTACTCTGGGGCCAACGTCCTGACTTTC. Protein: CASSSTGYSGANVLTF.

The genes are TRBV5-1 and TRBJ1-1, with 8 nucleotides matching TRBD1. The germline gives CDR1 SGHRS, CDR2 YFSETQ. The CDR3 covers 15 residues. Trimming at V came to 4 bases and at J to 3 bases, leaving 8 bases not matched to a gene. CDR3 sequence (DNA): TGCGCCAGCAGCACCCTACAGGGGGGAGACACTGAAGCTTTCTTT. Its translation: CASSTLQGGDTEAFF.

This chain joins TRBV7-2 and TRBJ1-4; 11 bases are a match to TRBD1. The CDR3 is made up of 18 amino acids. The V and J ends lost 1 base and 0 bases, in that order; junction bases with no gene match: 4. Germline values: CDR1 SGHTA, CDR2 FQGNSA. The CDR3 here is CASSLGWGQGATNEKLFF. DNA of the CDR3: TGTGCCAGCAGCTTAGGTTGGGGACAGGGGGCAACTAATGAAAAACTGTTTTTT. The whole variable domain, filled in from reference TRBV7-2 and TRBJ1-4, reads GAGVSQSPSNKVTEKGKDVELRCDPISGHTALYWYRQSLGQGLEFLIYFQGNSAPDKSGLPSDRFSAERTGGSVSTLTIQRTQQEDSAVYLCASSLGWGQGATNEKLFFGSGTQLSVL.

The gene calls are TRBV27 and TRBJ2-1, with D possibly TRBD1 on 5 matching bases. Germline V gene data show CDR1 as MNHEY and CDR2 as SMNVEV (reference sequence). The length of the CDR3 is 15 residues. V lost 5 bases, J lost 1 base, and 12 bases lay in between. For the CDR3, the DNA is TGTGCCAGCAGTCTCCAGGGTGCGTCCTACAATGAGCAGTTCTTC. It translates to CASSLQGASYNEQFF.

Points on this clone: A much larger clone lies a single base off, so this may be a read error. The genes are TRBV28 and TRBJ2-1; 9 nucleotides agree with TRBD2. Germline V gene data show CDR1 as MDHEN and CDR2 as SYDVKM. The V segment lost 2 bases and the J segment 0 bases; nucleotides outside the gene matches: 5. The CDR3 spans 17 residues. The CDR3 DNA follows: TGTGCCAGCAGTTTAGCGGGGGGGCGGGCCTCCTACAATGAGCAGTTCTTC. Residues: CASSLAGGRASYNEQFF.

V gene TRBV2 combines with J gene TRBJ2-2; the D is unclear. This CDR3 region has 13 residues. Germline V CDR1 and CDR2: SNHLY, FYNNEI. Trimming removed 6 bases from V and 6 bases from J, with 11 bases in between. CDR3: CASSPSPPGELFF. The CDR3 coding sequence is TGTGCCAGCAGCCCCTCTCCCCCCGGGGAGCTGTTTTTT.

V is TRBV6-1 and J is TRBJ2-7, with TRBD2 identical over 8 bases. After removal of 2 bases from V and 2 bases from J, the junction contained 5 bases not matched to a gene. Looked up from germline, CDR1 is MNHNS and CDR2 is SASEGT. The CDR3 length is 15 residues. The CDR3 DNA follows: TGTGCCAGCAGTGAATGGCTCGGGGGGGCCTACGAGCAGTACTTC. Its protein product is CASSEWLGGAYEQYF.

CDR3 loop: CASSTGQGGDYGYTF. The CDR3 DNA is TGTGCCAGCAGCACAGGACAGGGCGGGGACTATGGCTACACCTTC. The genes are TRBV7-2 and TRBJ1-2; TRBD1 matches at 8 bases. Trimming removed 5 bases from V and 3 bases from J; junction bases left unmatched: 8. The germline CDR1 and CDR2 sequences are SGHTA and FQGNSA. This CDR3 contains 15 residues.

V and J are TRBV15 and TRBJ2-7; tentatively, D is TRBD2 (6 bases). Germline CDR1 and CDR2: LNHNV and YYDKDF (reference sequence). The CDR3 runs 15 residues. V was cut by 3 bases and J by 3 bases, with 15 bases left in between. CDR3 coding DNA: TGTGCCACCAGCAGGAGCGGTGGGGGGTTCTACGAGCAGTACTTC. Protein product: CATSRSGGGFYEQYF.

This clone was detected only a few times. V is TRBV7-3 and J is TRBJ2-1, with D perhaps TRBD1 (6 bases). CDR1 and CDR2 (germline): SGHTA, FQGTGA. CDR3 length: 15 amino acids. V shed 3 bases and J shed 4 bases, with 13 bases lying between them. The CDR3 is CASSLSGTTYNEQFF. CDR3 in DNA: TGTGCCAGCAGCTTGTCCGGGACAACATACAATGAGCAGTTCTTC.

The chain has TRBV4-3 and TRBJ1-5; maybe TRBD1 (5 bases). The CDR3 is made up of 16 amino acids. CDR1 LGHNA and CDR2 YSLEER come from the germline V gene. Trimming took 0 bases from V and 7 from J, leaving 16 bases between them. CDR3 amino acids: CASSQEVTSGLQPQHF. In DNA, the CDR3 is TGCGCCAGCAGCCAAGAGGTCACTTCAGGGCTACAGCCCCAGCATTTT.